These T cell receptor beta chains were read from a single sample in a study of CD8 T cells in ankylosing spondylitis. TCRdb fed the 5' RACE reads into MiXCR, producing one record per CDR3 protein. The sample carries a few hundred thousand distinct CDR3 sequences, approximately 20% recorded once. Sequencing was performed on blood, either unsorted or a sorted T cell fraction (not recorded which). The source is a male donor with ankylosing spondylitis. Each CDR3 is given with its conserved first and last residue. The D gene is left open where the match is weak. Size is omitted from some rows. Given values are once, few, many or a class for expanded clones.

clone_size	v_call	cdr3_length	j_call	d_call	cdr3_nt	cdr3_aa
few	TRBV6-6	13	TRBJ1-1	NA	TGTGCCACCTGCTTCCGTAAGGACACTGAAGCTTTCTTT	CATCFRKDTEAFF
NA	TRBV19	15	TRBJ1-2	TRBD1	TGTGCCAGTACCTCGACAGGGTACTTCGGCTATGGCTACACCTTC	CASTSTGYFGYGYTF
NA	TRBV19	14	TRBJ1-5	NA	TGTGCCAGCCAACCGAGGAATAGCAATCAGCCCCAGCATTTT	CASQPRNSNQPQHF
few	TRBV28	16	TRBJ2-3	TRBD1	TGTGCCAGCAGTTTACCACAGGGGGCAGGGACAGATACGCAGTATTTT	CASSLPQGAGTDTQYF
few	TRBV19	14	TRBJ2-7	TRBD2	TGTGCCAGTAGCACGGCCAGCGGGAACGACGAGCAGTACTTC	CASSTASGNDEQYF
NA	TRBV20-1	15	TRBJ2-7	TRBD1	TGCAGTGCTAGCCGCACCGGGACAGGGAATTACGAGCAGTACTTC	CSASRTGTGNYEQYF
NA	TRBV5-1	15	TRBJ2-3	TRBD1	TGCGCCAGCAGCTTTGGGGACAGGGACCCAGATACGCAGTATTTT	CASSFGDRDPDTQYF
few	TRBV9	16	TRBJ2-1	TRBD2	TGTGCCAGCAGCCTGGGACTAGCGGGAGGTGGAATTGAGCAGTTCTTC	CASSLGLAGGGIEQFF
few	TRBV6-2/TRBV6-3	14	TRBJ2-1	NA	TGTGCCAGCAGGTCTCGCGGGGGCCCTAATGAGCAGTTCTTC	CASRSRGGPNEQFF
NA	TRBV19	14	TRBJ2-7	NA	TGTGCCAGTAGTCCGCAGGTTGGGGTGAGCGAGCAATACTTC	CASSPQVGVSEQYF
once	TRBV6-1	14	TRBJ2-1	TRBD2	TGTGCCACGATCTACGGACTAGGGAACAATGAGCAGTTCTTC	CATIYGLGNNEQFF
few	TRBV4-1	15	TRBJ2-1	NA	TGCGCCAGCAGCCAAGAAGCGGCAGAGAACAATGAGCAGTTCTTC	CASSQEAAENNEQFF
few	TRBV7-2	16	TRBJ2-1	TRBD1	TGTGCCAGCAGCAGAGGACAGGGGGCCTCCTACAATGAGCAGTTCTTC	CASSRGQGASYNEQFF
many	TRBV29-1	12	TRBJ2-7	TRBD1	TGCAGCGTTGGGACAGGCTCCTACGAGCAGTACTTC	CSVGTGSYEQYF
few	TRBV6-1	13	TRBJ2-1	NA	TGTGCCAGCAGTGAGAACAGAGAGTGGGAGCAGTTCTTC	CASSENREWEQFF
many	TRBV20-1	14	TRBJ2-5	NA	TGCAGTGCTAGAGCGGCGGGAAGGGGGGAGACCCAGTACTTC	CSARAAGRGETQYF
few	TRBV25-1	13	TRBJ1-5	NA	TGTGCCAGCAGTGAACTCGGAGATCAGCCCCAGCATTTT	CASSELGDQPQHF
NA	TRBV9	14	TRBJ2-1	NA	TGTGCCAGCAGCGTACAGGGCCACTACAATGAGCAGTTCTTC	CASSVQGHYNEQFF
NA	TRBV6-5	16	TRBJ1-5	NA	TGTGCCAGCAGTACTGGGGCGGGGGGGTCAAATCAGCCCCAGCATTTT	CASSTGAGGSNQPQHF
NA	TRBV2	12	TRBJ2-7	NA	TGTGCCAGCGGACGGGGCGGGTACGAGCAGTACTTC	CASGRGGYEQYF
NA	TRBV7-9	15	TRBJ2-3	NA	TGTGCCAGCAGCTTAGGGGCCCGGAGCACAGATACGCAGTATTTT	CASSLGARSTDTQYF
NA	TRBV6-2/TRBV6-3	14	TRBJ2-7	TRBD1	TGTGCCAGCAGAAAGGGACAGGGTGTCTATGAGCAGTACTTC	CASRKGQGVYEQYF
NA	TRBV4-1	15	TRBJ2-7	TRBD2	TGCGCCAGCAGCCAAGAGCTAGCGGAGGTTTACGAGCAGTACTTC	CASSQELAEVYEQYF
few	TRBV6-1	15	TRBJ1-2	TRBD1	TGTGCCAGCAGGAGCGGGTCGGGACAGGGAGGCGGCTACACCTTC	CASRSGSGQGGGYTF
once	TRBV3-1	15	TRBJ2-3	NA	TGTGCCAGCAGCCCCTCTGGGCAGGGAAGAGATACGCAGTATTTT	CASSPSGQGRDTQYF
many	TRBV5-1	19	TRBJ2-1	TRBD2	TGCGCCAGCAGCTTGGATCGGCTGGGACTAGCATTTTCCTACAATGAGCAGTTCTTC	CASSLDRLGLAFSYNEQFF
few	TRBV28	12	TRBJ2-7	TRBD1	TGTGCCAGCAGTGACAGGGTTAACGAGCAGTACTTC	CASSDRVNEQYF
NA	TRBV27	15	TRBJ2-2	TRBD1	TGTGCCAGCAGTTTATCAGGGACAGTCACCGGGGAGCTGTTTTTT	CASSLSGTVTGELFF
many	TRBV29-1	12	TRBJ2-7	NA	TGCAGCGTTGCGGGGGCGGCCTACGAGCAGTACTTC	CSVAGAAYEQYF
NA	TRBV5-1	12	TRBJ2-5	NA	TGCGCCAGCAGCTTCGGTCGGGAGACCCAGTACTTC	CASSFGRETQYF
few	TRBV7-9	12	TRBJ2-5	TRBD2	TGTGCCTCGGGGAGGGAAGGAGAGACCCAGTACTTC	CASGREGETQYF
NA	TRBV21-1	16	TRBJ2-3	NA	TGTGCCAGCAGCAAAGTTCGGGGGCAAGTCACAGATACGCAGTATTTT	CASSKVRGQVTDTQYF
few	TRBV29-1	14	TRBJ2-7	TRBD2	TGCAGCGTCCGGACTAGCGGGAGTTCTTACGAGCAGTACTTC	CSVRTSGSSYEQYF
NA	TRBV2	13	TRBJ1-4	TRBD1	TGTGCCAGCAATAACAGGGGCTACGAAAAACTGTTTTTT	CASNNRGYEKLFF
NA	TRBV6-1	14	TRBJ2-2	NA	TGTGCCAGCACTAGGGAGGACAACACCGGGGAGCTGTTTTTT	CASTREDNTGELFF
NA	TRBV7-3	13	TRBJ2-5	NA	TGTGCCAGCAGCCCGACCGGTCAAGAGACCCAGTACTTC	CASSPTGQETQYF
few	TRBV5-1	14	TRBJ2-5	NA	TGCGCCAGCAGCTTGGCCAACACGGAGGGGACCCAGTACTTC	CASSLANTEGTQYF
few	TRBV6-1	12	TRBJ1-1	NA	TGTGCCAGCAGCTTTTGGGGGGGAACGGCTTTCTTT	CASSFWGGTAFF
NA	TRBV19	15	TRBJ1-5	NA	TGTGCCAGTAGTATCAGGGCACGAGGGAATCAGCCCCAGCATTTT	CASSIRARGNQPQHF
few	TRBV7-2	12	TRBJ2-1	NA	TGTGCCAGCAGCATAGCCTTCGATGAGCAGTTCTTC	CASSIAFDEQFF
few	TRBV12-3/TRBV12-4	15	TRBJ1-5	NA	TGTGCCAGCACCCGGGACCTCCCTAGGGGACAGCCCCAGCATTTT	CASTRDLPRGQPQHF